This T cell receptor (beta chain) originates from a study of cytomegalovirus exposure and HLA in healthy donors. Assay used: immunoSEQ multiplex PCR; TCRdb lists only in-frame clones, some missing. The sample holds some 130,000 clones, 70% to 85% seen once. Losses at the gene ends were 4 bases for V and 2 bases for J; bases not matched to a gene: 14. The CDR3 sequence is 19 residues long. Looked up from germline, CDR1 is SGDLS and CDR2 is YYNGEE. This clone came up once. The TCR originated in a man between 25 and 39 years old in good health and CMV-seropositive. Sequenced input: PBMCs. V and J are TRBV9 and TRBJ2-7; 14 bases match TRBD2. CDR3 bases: TGTGCCAGCAGCCCAATTCCGGGACTAGCGGGGGTTAATCCCTACGAGCAGTACTTC. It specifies CASSPIPGLAGVNPYEQYF.